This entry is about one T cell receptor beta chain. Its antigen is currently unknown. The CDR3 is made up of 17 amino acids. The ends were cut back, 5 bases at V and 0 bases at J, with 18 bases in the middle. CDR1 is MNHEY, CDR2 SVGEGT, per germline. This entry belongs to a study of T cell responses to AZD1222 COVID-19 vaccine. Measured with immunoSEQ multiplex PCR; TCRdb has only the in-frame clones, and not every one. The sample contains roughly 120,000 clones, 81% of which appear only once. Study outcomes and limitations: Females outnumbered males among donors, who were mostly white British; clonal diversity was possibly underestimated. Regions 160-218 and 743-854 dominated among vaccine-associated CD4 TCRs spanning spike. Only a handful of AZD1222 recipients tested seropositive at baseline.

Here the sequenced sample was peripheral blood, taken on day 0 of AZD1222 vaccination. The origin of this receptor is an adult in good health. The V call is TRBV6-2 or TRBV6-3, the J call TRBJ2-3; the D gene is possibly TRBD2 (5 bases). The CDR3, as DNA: TGTGCCAGCAGTCGGATCCCGAGCGGCCCTAGCACAGATACGCAGTATTTT. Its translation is CASSRIPSGPSTDTQYF.